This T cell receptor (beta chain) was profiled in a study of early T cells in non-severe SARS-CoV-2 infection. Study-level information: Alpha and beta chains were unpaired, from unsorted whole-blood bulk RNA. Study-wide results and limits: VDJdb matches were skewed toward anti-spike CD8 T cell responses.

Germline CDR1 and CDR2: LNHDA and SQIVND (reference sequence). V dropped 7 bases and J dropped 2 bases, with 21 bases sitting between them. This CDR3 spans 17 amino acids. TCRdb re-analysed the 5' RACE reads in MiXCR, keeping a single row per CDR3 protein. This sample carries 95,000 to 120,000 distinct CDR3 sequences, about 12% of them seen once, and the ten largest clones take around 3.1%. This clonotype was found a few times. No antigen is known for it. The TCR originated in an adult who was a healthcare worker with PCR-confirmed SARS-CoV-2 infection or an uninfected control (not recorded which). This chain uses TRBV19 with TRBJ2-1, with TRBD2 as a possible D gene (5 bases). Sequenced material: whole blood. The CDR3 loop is CASTTGPGKIPYNEQFF. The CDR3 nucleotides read TGTGCCAGTACCACGGGCCCCGGGAAAATTCCCTACAATGAGCAGTTCTTC.